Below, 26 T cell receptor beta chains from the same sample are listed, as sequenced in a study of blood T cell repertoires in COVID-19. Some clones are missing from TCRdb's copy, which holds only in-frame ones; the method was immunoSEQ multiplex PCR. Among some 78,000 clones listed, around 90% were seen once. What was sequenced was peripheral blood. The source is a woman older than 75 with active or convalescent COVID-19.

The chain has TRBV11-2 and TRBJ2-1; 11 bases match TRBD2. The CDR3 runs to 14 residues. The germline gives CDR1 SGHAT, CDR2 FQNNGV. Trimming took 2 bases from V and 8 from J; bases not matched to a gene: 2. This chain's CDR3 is CASSLTSGSDEQFF. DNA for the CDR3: TGTGCCAGCAGCTTAACTAGCGGGAGTGATGAGCAGTTCTTC.

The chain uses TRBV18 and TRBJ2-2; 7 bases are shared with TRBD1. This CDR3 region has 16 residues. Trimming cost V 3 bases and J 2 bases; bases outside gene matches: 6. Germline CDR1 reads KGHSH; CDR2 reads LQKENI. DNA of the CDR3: TGTGCCAGCTCACCCTACCGGGACAGCAACACCGGGGAGCTGTTTTTT. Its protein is CASSPYRDSNTGELFF.

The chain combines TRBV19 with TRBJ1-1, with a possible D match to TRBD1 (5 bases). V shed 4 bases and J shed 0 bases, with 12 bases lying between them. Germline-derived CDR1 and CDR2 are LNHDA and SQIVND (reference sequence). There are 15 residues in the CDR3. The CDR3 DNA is TGTGCCAGTAGTACCCAGGGAACCATGAACACTGAAGCTTTCTTT. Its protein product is CASSTQGTMNTEAFF.

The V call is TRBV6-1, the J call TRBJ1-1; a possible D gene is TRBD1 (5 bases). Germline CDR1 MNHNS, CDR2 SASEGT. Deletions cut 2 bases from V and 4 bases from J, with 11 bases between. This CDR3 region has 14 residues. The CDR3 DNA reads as TGTGCCAGCAGTGAACGGCCAAGGGGCACTGAAGCTTTCTTT. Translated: CASSERPRGTEAFF.

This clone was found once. The CDR3 nucleotides are TGTGCCAGCAGCCTAATAGGGGCCTATGGCTACACCTTC. The encoded protein is CASSLIGAYGYTF. The rearrangement links TRBV3-1 (or the pseudogene TRBV3-2) to TRBJ1-2, with D possibly TRBD1 on 5 matching bases. Germline values: CDR1 LGHDT, CDR2 YNNKEL (reference sequence). The CDR3 totals 13 residues. V lost 4 bases, J lost 4 bases, and 10 bases lay in between.

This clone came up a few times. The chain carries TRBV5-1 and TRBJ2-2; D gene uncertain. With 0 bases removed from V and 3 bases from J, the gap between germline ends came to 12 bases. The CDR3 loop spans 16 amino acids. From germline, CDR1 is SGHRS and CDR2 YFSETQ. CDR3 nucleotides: TGCGCCAGCAGCTTGGGGCTCACCGAGGACACCGGGGAGCTGTTTTTT. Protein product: CASSLGLTEDTGELFF.

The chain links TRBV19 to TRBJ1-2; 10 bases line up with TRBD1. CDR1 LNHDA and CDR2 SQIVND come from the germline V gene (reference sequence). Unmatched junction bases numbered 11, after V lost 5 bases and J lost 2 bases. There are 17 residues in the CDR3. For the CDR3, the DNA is TGTGCCAGTAGTCTTCGACCACTGACAGGGGGCAACTATGGCTACACCTTC. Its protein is CASSLRPLTGGNYGYTF.

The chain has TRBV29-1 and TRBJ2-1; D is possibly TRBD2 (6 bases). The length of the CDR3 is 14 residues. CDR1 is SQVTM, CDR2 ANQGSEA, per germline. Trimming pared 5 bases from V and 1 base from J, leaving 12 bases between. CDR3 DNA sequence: TGCAGCGTTTTGGGAGGTTTATCCTACAATGAGCAGTTCTTC. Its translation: CSVLGGLSYNEQFF.

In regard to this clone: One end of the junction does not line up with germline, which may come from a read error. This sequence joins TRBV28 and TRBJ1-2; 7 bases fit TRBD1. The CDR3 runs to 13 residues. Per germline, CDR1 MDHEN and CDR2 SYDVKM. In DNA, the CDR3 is TGTGCCAGCAGCCCCCCAGGGGGGTATGTCTACACCTTC. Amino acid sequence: CASSPPGGYVYTF.

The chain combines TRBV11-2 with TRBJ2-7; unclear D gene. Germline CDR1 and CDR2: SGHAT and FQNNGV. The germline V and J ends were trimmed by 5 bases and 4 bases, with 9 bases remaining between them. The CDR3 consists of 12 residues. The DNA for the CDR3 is TGTGCCAGCAGCCCTCCAGGATACGAGCAGTACTTC. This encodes CASSPPGYEQYF.

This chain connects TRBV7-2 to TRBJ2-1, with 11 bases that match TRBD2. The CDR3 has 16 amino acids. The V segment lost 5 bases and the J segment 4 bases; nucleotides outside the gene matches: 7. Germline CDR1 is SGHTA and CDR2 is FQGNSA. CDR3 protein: CASSGLAGGTYNEQFF. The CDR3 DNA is TGTGCCAGCAGCGGATTAGCGGGAGGGACGTACAATGAGCAGTTCTTC.

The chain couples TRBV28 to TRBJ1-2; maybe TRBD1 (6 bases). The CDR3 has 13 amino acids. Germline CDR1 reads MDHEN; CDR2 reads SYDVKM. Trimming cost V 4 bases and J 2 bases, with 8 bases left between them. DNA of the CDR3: TGTGCCAGCAGTTCCGGACAGAACTATGGCTACACCTTC. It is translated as CASSSGQNYGYTF.

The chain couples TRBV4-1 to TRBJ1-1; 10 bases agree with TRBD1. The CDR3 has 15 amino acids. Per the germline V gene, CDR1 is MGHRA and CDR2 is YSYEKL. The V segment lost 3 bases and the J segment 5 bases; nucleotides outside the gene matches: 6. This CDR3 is CASSQWTGGNTEAFF. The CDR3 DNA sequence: TGCGCCAGCAGCCAGTGGACAGGGGGAAATACTGAAGCTTTCTTT.

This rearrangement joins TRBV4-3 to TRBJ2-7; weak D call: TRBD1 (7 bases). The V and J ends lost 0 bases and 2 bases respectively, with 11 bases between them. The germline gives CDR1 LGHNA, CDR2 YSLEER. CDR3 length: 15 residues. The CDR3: CASSQDARGAYEQYF. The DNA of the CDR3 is TGCGCCAGCAGCCAAGATGCCAGGGGGGCCTACGAGCAGTACTTC.

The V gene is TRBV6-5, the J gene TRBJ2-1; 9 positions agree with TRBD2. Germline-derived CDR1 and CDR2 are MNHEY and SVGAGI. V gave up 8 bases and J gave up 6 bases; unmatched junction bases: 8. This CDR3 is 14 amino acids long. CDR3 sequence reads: CASQGSGGSNEQFF. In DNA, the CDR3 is TGTGCCAGCCAGGGGAGCGGGGGGTCCAATGAGCAGTTCTTC.

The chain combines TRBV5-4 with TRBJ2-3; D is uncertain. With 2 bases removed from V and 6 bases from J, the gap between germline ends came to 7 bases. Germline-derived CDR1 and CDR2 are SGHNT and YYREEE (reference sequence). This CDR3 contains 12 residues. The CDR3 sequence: CASSFLYDTQYF. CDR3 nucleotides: TGTGCCAGCAGCTTCCTGTATGATACGCAGTATTTT.

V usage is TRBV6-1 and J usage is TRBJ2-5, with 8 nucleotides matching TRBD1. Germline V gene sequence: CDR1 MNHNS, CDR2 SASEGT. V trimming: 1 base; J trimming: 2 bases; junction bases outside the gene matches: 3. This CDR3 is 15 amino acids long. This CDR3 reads CASSEGQGMQETQYF. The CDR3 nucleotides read TGTGCCAGCAGTGAAGGACAGGGGATGCAAGAGACCCAGTACTTC.

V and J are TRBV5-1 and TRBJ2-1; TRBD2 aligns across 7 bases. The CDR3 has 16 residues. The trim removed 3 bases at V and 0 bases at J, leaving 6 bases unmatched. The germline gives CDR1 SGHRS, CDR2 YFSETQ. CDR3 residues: CASSSWGLSSYNEQFF. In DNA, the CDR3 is TGCGCCAGCAGCTCATGGGGACTAAGCTCCTACAATGAGCAGTTCTTC.

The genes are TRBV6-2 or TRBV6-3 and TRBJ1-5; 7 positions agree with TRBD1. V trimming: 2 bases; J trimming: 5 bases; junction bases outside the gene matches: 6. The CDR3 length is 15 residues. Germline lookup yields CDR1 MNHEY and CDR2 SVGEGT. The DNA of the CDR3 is TGTGCCAGCAGTTACGGGCGACAGGGATATCAGCCCCAGCATTTT. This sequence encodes CASSYGRQGYQPQHF.

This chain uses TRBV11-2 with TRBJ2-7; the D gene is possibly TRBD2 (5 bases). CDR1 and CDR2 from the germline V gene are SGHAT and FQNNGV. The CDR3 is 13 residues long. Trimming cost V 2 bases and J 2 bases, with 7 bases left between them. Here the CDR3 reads CASSLFSAYEQYF. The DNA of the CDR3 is TGTGCCAGCAGCTTATTTAGCGCCTACGAGCAGTACTTC.

The CDR3 nucleotides are TGTGCCAGCAGCCAAGATTTGCTAGCCTACGAGCAGTACTTC. Protein product: CASSQDLLAYEQYF. V usage is TRBV3-1 (or the pseudogene TRBV3-2) and J usage is TRBJ2-7; no reliable D call. The CDR3 runs 14 residues. Trimming pared 0 bases from V and 2 bases from J, leaving 8 bases between. Germline V lookup: CDR1 LGHDT, CDR2 YNNKEL (reference sequence).

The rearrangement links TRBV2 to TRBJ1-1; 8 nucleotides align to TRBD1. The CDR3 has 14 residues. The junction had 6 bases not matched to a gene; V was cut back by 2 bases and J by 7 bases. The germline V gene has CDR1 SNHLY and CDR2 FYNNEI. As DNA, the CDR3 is TGTGCCAGCAGTGAACCGGACAGGGCCATTGAAGCTTTCTTT. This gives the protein CASSEPDRAIEAFF.

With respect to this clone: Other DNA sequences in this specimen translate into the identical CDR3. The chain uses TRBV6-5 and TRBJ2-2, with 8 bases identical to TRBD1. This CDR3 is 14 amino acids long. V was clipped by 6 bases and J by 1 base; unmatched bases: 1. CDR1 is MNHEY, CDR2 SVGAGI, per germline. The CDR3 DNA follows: TGTGCCAGCAGAGGGACAGGGAACACCGGGGAGCTGTTTTTT. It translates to CASRGTGNTGELFF.

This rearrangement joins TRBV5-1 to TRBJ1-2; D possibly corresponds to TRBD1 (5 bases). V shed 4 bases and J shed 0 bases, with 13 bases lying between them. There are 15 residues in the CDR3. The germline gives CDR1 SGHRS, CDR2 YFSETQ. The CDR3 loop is CASSGGTDPNYGYTF. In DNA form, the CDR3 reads TGCGCCAGCAGCGGCGGGACCGACCCTAACTATGGCTACACCTTC.

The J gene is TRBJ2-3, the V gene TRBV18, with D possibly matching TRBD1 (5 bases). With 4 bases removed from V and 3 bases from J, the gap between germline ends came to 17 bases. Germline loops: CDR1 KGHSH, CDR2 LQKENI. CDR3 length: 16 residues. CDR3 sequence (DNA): TGTGCCAGCTCACTGATCGTAGGGGCCCCTACAGATACGCAGTATTTT. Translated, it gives CASSLIVGAPTDTQYF.

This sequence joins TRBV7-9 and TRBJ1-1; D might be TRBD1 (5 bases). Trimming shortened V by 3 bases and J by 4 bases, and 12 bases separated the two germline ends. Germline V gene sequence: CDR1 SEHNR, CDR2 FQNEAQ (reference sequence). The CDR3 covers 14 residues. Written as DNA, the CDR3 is TGTGCCAGCAGCTTTCTCAGGGTGGGCACTGAAGCTTTCTTT. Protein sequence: CASSFLRVGTEAFF.